These T cell receptor beta chains were read from a single sample in a study of T cells in Graves' hyperthyroidism and ophthalmopathy. MiXCR was run by TCRdb on the multiplex PCR reads, yielding one entry per CDR3 protein. This sample has approximately 610,000 distinct CDR3 sequences, with approximately 15% found just once. Sequenced: blood. The receptors were sampled from a woman aged 40 to 55 with Graves' ophthalmopathy. Each CDR3 is given without its conserved first and last residue. The order of the fields is CDR3 protein, J gene, V gene, D gene. The D gene is left open where the match is weak.

ASSSGVNTEAF	TRBJ1-1	TRBV27	-
ASRAGLGYEQQ	TRBJ2-7	TRBV12-3/TRBV12-4	TRBD2
ASRASGNTDTQY	TRBJ2-3	TRBV5-1	TRBD2
ASRETSGRVGETQY	TRBJ2-5	TRBV28	TRBD2
ASSPQGGWGETQY	TRBJ2-5	TRBV7-2	-
ATSDSGQYGYT	TRBJ1-2	TRBV24-1	-
ASSSLGTGGYGVYEQY	TRBJ2-7	TRBV28	TRBD1
ATSDPPSGGRGETQY	TRBJ2-5	TRBV24-1	TRBD2
SARDLAGIYKQY	TRBJ2-7	TRBV20-1	TRBD2
SARVPGNTEAF	TRBJ1-1	TRBV20-1	-
ASRKQGAFAGYT	TRBJ1-2	TRBV12-3/TRBV12-4	TRBD1
ASSSYGGHEQY	TRBJ2-7	TRBV28	-
ASSLMGRDYEQY	TRBJ2-7	TRBV7-2	-
ASSQVRTGAETQY	TRBJ2-5	TRBV3-1	-
ASSPDRAGMGTEAF	TRBJ1-1	TRBV28	-
AWSPGPQPSQY	TRBJ2-4	TRBV30	-
ASSAGIYEQY	TRBJ2-7	TRBV6-1	-